This is a list of T cell receptor beta chains from one sample in a study of blood T cell repertoires in COVID-19. Clones were read by immunoSEQ multiplex PCR, and TCRdb kept only the in-frame ones, dropping some. The table shows 150,000 to 200,000 clones, with around nine tenths occurring only once. The sample taken for sequencing was peripheral blood. The source of these receptors is a man between 65 and 85 years old with acute or convalescent COVID-19. CDR3s include the opening cysteine and the closing phenylalanine or tryptophan. A D gene is named only where the DNA matches it firmly. Clone size is given for some rows only: seen once, a few or many times, or a class if the clone is expanded.

d_call,v_call,clone_size,j_call,cdr3_aa,cdr3_nt
NA,TRBV7-7,NA,TRBJ2-5,CASSLGTGGETQYF,TGTGCCAGCAGTCTAGGAACCGGTGGGGAGACCCAGTACTTC
NA,TRBV6-2/TRBV6-3,NA,TRBJ1-6,CASSSGSPLHF,TGTGCCAGCAGTTCAGGATCACCCCTCCACTTT
TRBD1,TRBV7-6,NA,TRBJ1-2,CASSPRDSNYGYTF,TGTGCCAGCAGCCCCCGGGACAGCAACTATGGCTACACCTTC
NA,TRBV6-5,NA,TRBJ1-1,CASSRQALNTEAFF,TGTGCCAGCAGTAGACAGGCCTTGAACACTGAAGCTTTCTTT
NA,TRBV2,NA,TRBJ2-3,CASSERAGLGTDTQYF,TGTGCCAGCAGTGAACGGGCAGGGTTGGGCACAGATACGCAGTATTTT
NA,TRBV28,once,TRBJ2-1,CASSWSSYNEQFF,TGTGCCAGCAGCTGGAGCTCCTACAATGAGCAGTTCTTC
NA,TRBV7-3,few,TRBJ1-1,CASSLRANTEAFF,TGTGCCAGCAGCTTAAGGGCGAACACTGAAGCTTTCTTT
TRBD1,TRBV14,NA,TRBJ2-7,CASSARRRDRADEQYF,TGTGCCAGCAGCGCCCGGCGGAGGGACAGGGCCGACGAGCAGTACTTC
TRBD2,TRBV3-1/TRBV3-2,NA,TRBJ2-1,CASSLRLAGGSEQFF,TGTGCCAGCAGCCTTCGACTAGCGGGAGGCAGTGAGCAGTTCTTC
TRBD1,TRBV5-1,NA,TRBJ2-5,CASSPGTGVETQYF,TGCGCCAGCAGCCCGGGGACAGGCGTGGAGACCCAGTACTTC
NA,TRBV30,NA,TRBJ2-7,CAWSVLYEQYF,TGTGCCTGGAGTGTACTTTACGAGCAGTACTTC
TRBD1,TRBV30,many,TRBJ2-4,CASARGQNIQYF,TGTGCCTCAGCCAGGGGGCAGAACATTCAGTACTTC
TRBD2,TRBV4-2,NA,TRBJ2-7,CASSLGLAGSYEQYF,TGTGCCAGCAGCCTGGGACTAGCGGGATCCTACGAGCAGTACTTC
TRBD2,TRBV5-1,NA,TRBJ2-1,CASSFYDLTSGFNEQFF,TGCGCCAGCAGCTTTTATGATTTGACTAGCGGCTTCAATGAGCAGTTCTTC
NA,TRBV9,NA,TRBJ1-4,CASSTLGQGGEKLFF,TGTGCCAGCAGCACATTAGGGCAGGGAGGGGAAAAACTGTTTTTT
TRBD1,TRBV19,NA,TRBJ1-5,CASSQTGGNQPQHF,TGTGCCAGTAGCCAGACAGGGGGCAATCAGCCCCAGCATTTT
NA,TRBV29-1,NA,TRBJ1-4,CSVASSSEKLFF,TGCAGCGTTGCAAGCTCGAGTGAAAAACTGTTTTTT
NA,TRBV12-5,NA,TRBJ2-3,CASGLYQGTTDTQYF,TGTGCTAGTGGTCTGTACCAGGGGACCACAGATACGCAGTATTTT
TRBD1,TRBV6-1,NA,TRBJ2-5,CASSEDRVTETQYF,TGTGCCAGCAGTGAGGACAGGGTGACAGAGACCCAGTACTTC
NA,TRBV29-1,NA,TRBJ1-2,CSVGTTEGYTF,TGCAGCGTAGGGACAACCGAGGGCTACACCTTC
TRBD1,TRBV5-1,once,TRBJ1-4,CASSLVLQGGSEKLFF,TGCGCCAGCAGCTTGGTCTTACAGGGGGGGAGCGAAAAACTGTTTTTT
TRBD1,TRBV5-6,NA,TRBJ2-3,CASSLRGGQGTDTQYF,TGTGCCAGCAGCTTAAGGGGAGGACAGGGGACAGATACGCAGTATTTT
TRBD2,TRBV4-1,NA,TRBJ2-3,CASSLLAGVADTQYF,TGCGCCAGCAGCCTACTAGCGGGAGTTGCAGATACGCAGTATTTT
TRBD2,TRBV2,NA,TRBJ2-7,CASTQGGGTPYEQYF,TGTGCCAGCACTCAAGGCGGGGGGACCCCCTACGAGCAGTACTTC
TRBD2,TRBV5-1,NA,TRBJ2-7,CASSLGAGRDEQYF,TGCGCCAGCAGCTTGGGGGCAGGGAGGGACGAGCAGTACTTC
NA,TRBV11-2,NA,TRBJ1-2,CASSLIGDNNYGYTF,TGTGCCAGCAGCCTAATTGGGGACAATAACTATGGCTACACCTTC
NA,TRBV9,NA,TRBJ1-1,CASSGTSTSNTEAFF,TGTGCCAGCAGCGGGACAAGTACCTCGAACACTGAAGCTTTCTTT
NA,TRBV4-1,NA,TRBJ2-5,CASSPRKGGGETQYF,TGCGCCAGCAGCCCTCGGAAGGGTGGAGGGGAGACCCAGTACTTC
NA,TRBV12-3/TRBV12-4,NA,TRBJ1-2,CASSPDRNYGYTF,TGTGCCAGCAGCCCGGACAGAAACTATGGCTACACCTTC
TRBD1,TRBV7-9,NA,TRBJ1-4,CASRRDRWGEKLFF,TGTGCCAGCCGGCGGGACAGATGGGGTGAAAAACTGTTTTTT
TRBD2,TRBV9,NA,TRBJ2-5,CASSVSATSVLETQYF,TGTGCCAGCAGCGTAAGTGCGACTAGCGTTTTGGAGACCCAGTACTTC
TRBD2,TRBV9,NA,TRBJ2-7,CASSVRMGGYYEQYF,TGTGCCAGCAGCGTAAGGATGGGGGGGTACTACGAGCAGTACTTC
TRBD2,TRBV9,NA,TRBJ2-7,CASSALAGGPGEQYF,TGTGCCAGCAGCGCCCTAGCGGGGGGGCCAGGGGAGCAGTACTTC
NA,TRBV19,NA,TRBJ1-1,CASSIDRRGTKAFF,TGTGCCAGTAGTATAGATCGGCGGGGGACAAAAGCTTTCTTT
TRBD2,TRBV5-1,NA,TRBJ2-5,CASSTGLAGGPGETQYF,TGCGCCAGCAGCACCGGGCTAGCGGGAGGGCCGGGGGAGACCCAGTACTTC
NA,TRBV30,NA,TRBJ1-3,CAWSQAGTGNTIYF,TGTGCCTGGAGTCAGGCAGGGACTGGAAACACCATATATTTT
NA,TRBV30,once,TRBJ1-1,CAWSVKAGHLEAFF,TGTGCCTGGAGTGTAAAGGCCGGACACCTTGAAGCTTTCTTT
NA,TRBV14,NA,TRBJ1-6,CASSHGGAWNSPLHF,TGTGCCAGCAGCCATGGGGGGGCTTGGAATTCACCCCTCCACTTT
NA,TRBV4-1,NA,TRBJ2-5,CASSQGQGKETQYF,TGCGCCAGCAGCCAAGGTCAGGGGAAAGAGACCCAGTACTTC
TRBD1,TRBV3-1/TRBV3-2,NA,TRBJ1-1,CASMEGAETEAFF,TGTGCCAGCATGGAGGGGGCTGAGACTGAAGCTTTCTTT
TRBD2,TRBV19,NA,TRBJ2-5,CASSIGGTSVGTQYF,TGTGCCAGTAGTATAGGAGGGACTAGCGTGGGGACCCAGTACTTC
NA,TRBV5-6,NA,TRBJ2-7,CASSLGPKRGYEQYF,TGTGCCAGCAGCTTGGGGCCCAAAAGGGGGTACGAGCAGTACTTC
NA,TRBV4-1,NA,TRBJ2-2,CASSHQGGDGAGELFF,TGCGCCAGCAGCCACCAAGGGGGAGACGGTGCCGGGGAGCTGTTTTTT
NA,TRBV18,NA,TRBJ2-7,CASSPETAIYEQYF,TGTGCCAGCTCACCGGAAACAGCTATCTACGAGCAGTACTTC
NA,TRBV5-6,NA,TRBJ2-5,CASSKGGPRETQYF,TGTGCCAGCTCCAAAGGGGGTCCTCGAGAGACCCAGTACTTC
TRBD2,TRBV3-1/TRBV3-2,NA,TRBJ2-5,CASSQMGGEETQYF,TGTGCCAGCAGCCAAATGGGAGGGGAGGAGACCCAGTACTTC
TRBD1,TRBV5-6,once,TRBJ1-1,CASSTIDRDRGEAFF,TGTGCCAGCAGCACTATCGACCGGGACAGAGGTGAAGCTTTCTTT
NA,TRBV6-5,NA,TRBJ2-1,CASSFGVAAYNEQFF,TGTGCCAGCAGTTTCGGGGTAGCTGCCTACAATGAGCAGTTCTTC
NA,TRBV5-6,NA,TRBJ1-1,CASSPMGQPYTEAFF,TGTGCCAGCAGCCCAATGGGACAACCTTACACTGAAGCTTTCTTT
TRBD2,TRBV7-3,NA,TRBJ2-3,CASSSTSGRTQYF,TGTGCCAGCAGCTCGACTAGCGGGAGGACGCAGTATTTT
NA,TRBV11-2,NA,TRBJ1-2,CASSLAGEGYGYTF,TGTGCCAGCAGCTTAGCGGGGGAGGGCTATGGCTACACCTTC
NA,TRBV6-6,NA,TRBJ2-5,CASSPSGYSTQYF,TGTGCCAGCAGTCCAAGCGGGTACTCGACCCAGTACTTC
NA,TRBV4-1,NA,TRBJ2-5,CASSQEITGLGQETQYF,TGCGCCAGCAGCCAAGAGATCACGGGATTGGGCCAAGAGACCCAGTACTTC
NA,TRBV28,NA,TRBJ1-3,CASSFIATGNTIYF,TGTGCCAGCAGTTTCATAGCCACTGGAAACACCATATATTTT
TRBD1,TRBV7-8,NA,TRBJ2-7,CASSPPGGQGWDEQYF,TGTGCCAGCAGCCCTCCGGGGGGACAGGGTTGGGACGAGCAGTACTTC
TRBD1,TRBV27,NA,TRBJ2-7,CASSVAPGQSRQYF,TGTGCCAGCAGTGTCGCTCCGGGACAGTCCCGGCAGTACTTC
TRBD1,TRBV7-2,NA,TRBJ2-7,CASSPLPGQGLYF,TGTGCCAGCAGCCCGCTTCCTGGACAGGGGTTGTACTTC
TRBD1,TRBV9,once,TRBJ2-1,CASSLRDRVYNEQFF,TGTGCCAGCAGCCTCCGGGACAGGGTCTACAATGAGCAGTTCTTC